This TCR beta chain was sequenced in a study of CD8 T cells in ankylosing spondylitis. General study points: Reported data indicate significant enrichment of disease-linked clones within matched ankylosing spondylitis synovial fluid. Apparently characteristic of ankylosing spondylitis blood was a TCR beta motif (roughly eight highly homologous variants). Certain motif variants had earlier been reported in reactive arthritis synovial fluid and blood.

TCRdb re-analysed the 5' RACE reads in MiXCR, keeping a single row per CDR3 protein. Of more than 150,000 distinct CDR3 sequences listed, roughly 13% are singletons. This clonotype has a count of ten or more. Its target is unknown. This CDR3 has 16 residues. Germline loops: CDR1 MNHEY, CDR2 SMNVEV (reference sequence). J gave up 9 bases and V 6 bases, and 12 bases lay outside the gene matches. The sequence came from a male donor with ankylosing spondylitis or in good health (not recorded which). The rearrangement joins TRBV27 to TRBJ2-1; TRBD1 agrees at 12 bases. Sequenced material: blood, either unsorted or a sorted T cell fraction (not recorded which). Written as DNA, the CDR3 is TGTGCCAGCAGCCCCTTCACCGGGACAGGGGGCATTGAGCAGTTCTTC. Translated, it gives CASSPFTGTGGIEQFF.